One and the same sample provided the 31 T cell receptor beta chains below, sequenced in a study of T cells in Graves' hyperthyroidism and ophthalmopathy. Amplification of TCR beta CDR3 regions was performed using RNA transcripts as template. Initially, a first-round RT-PCR of the TCR CDR3 employed the HTBI primer set. TCRdb independently ran MiXCR on the multiplex PCR reads; one entry per CDR3 protein. Of about 480,000 distinct CDR3 sequences listed, around 14% are singletons. The material sequenced was blood. The source of these receptors is a woman under 30 with Graves' hyperthyroidism.

This clonotype was found many times. The chain recombines TRBV24-1 with TRBJ1-1, with 9 bases lining up with TRBD1. V shed 4 bases and J 5 bases; nucleotides not matched to a gene: 19. Per germline, CDR1 KGHDR and CDR2 SFDVKD. CDR3 length: 19 amino acids. The CDR3 is CATSEPALGRTGGWTEAFF. CDR3 coding DNA: TGTGCCACCAGTGAACCCGCCCTGGGTCGAACAGGGGGCTGGACTGAAGCTTTCTTT.

This clonotype occurred many times. Written as DNA, the CDR3 is TGTGCCAGCATGGGCGGGAGAGAAAACAATGAGCAGTTCTTC. Protein sequence: CASMGGRENNEQFF. This chain joins TRBV12-3 or TRBV12-4 and TRBJ2-1, with 7 bases identical to TRBD2. The trim removed 7 bases at V and 5 bases at J, leaving 8 bases unmatched. This CDR3 has 14 amino acids.

This clonotype was seen many times. The chain combines TRBV11-1 with TRBJ2-3; the D is unclear. The CDR3 consists of 13 residues. Trimming pared 4 bases from V and 2 bases from J, leaving 7 bases between. Germline V gene lookup returns CDR1 SGHAT and CDR2 FQDESV (reference sequence). In nucleotides, the CDR3 is TGTGCCAGCAGCTCGACTCCCACAGATACGCAGTATTTT. Protein sequence: CASSSTPTDTQYF.

The sample holds many counts of this clonotype. This chain connects TRBV27 to TRBJ1-5; D possibly corresponds to TRBD1 (6 bases). The CDR3 runs to 15 residues. Trimming removed 0 bases from V and 5 bases from J, with 11 bases in between. Looked up from germline, CDR1 is MNHEY and CDR2 is SMNVEV (reference sequence). CDR3 DNA sequence: TGTGCCAGCAGTTTATCAACAGGGCCCGATCAGCCCCAGCATTTT. The encoded protein is CASSLSTGPDQPQHF.

This clonotype came up many times. This rearrangement joins TRBV19 to TRBJ2-7; 8 positions agree with TRBD2. Germline CDR1 and CDR2: LNHDA and SQIVND (reference sequence). After removal of 7 bases from V and 6 bases from J, the junction contained 11 bases not matched to a gene. The CDR3 is made up of 14 amino acids. The CDR3 DNA follows: TGTGCCAGTACCCAACGGGGGGGACCCTTCGAGCAGTACGTC. Its protein is CASTQRGGPFEQYV.

CDR3 sequence reads: CASSGGRSSYEQYV. The CDR3 DNA reads as TGTGCCAGCAGCGGCGGGAGGAGCTCCTACGAGCAGTACGTC. V usage is TRBV2 and J usage is TRBJ2-7; TRBD2 aligns across 8 bases. This CDR3 is built from 14 residues. Losses at the gene ends were 6 bases for V and 0 bases for J; bases not matched to a gene: 4. Per germline, CDR1 SNHLY and CDR2 FYNNEI.

This clonotype has only a few counts. The J gene is TRBJ1-1, the V gene TRBV7-9; D gene unclear. The germline gives CDR1 SEHNR, CDR2 FQNEAQ (reference sequence). The CDR3 is made up of 14 amino acids. Trimming cost V 4 bases and J 5 bases, with 14 bases left between them. CDR3 residues: CASSSSGRETEAFF. The CDR3, as DNA: TGTGCCAGCAGCTCCAGCGGGCGGGAAACTGAAGCTTTCTTT.

The rearrangement uses TRBV30 and TRBJ2-7; D is unclear. Germline lookup yields CDR1 GTSNPN and CDR2 SVGIG (reference sequence). This CDR3 is 13 amino acids long. V lost 4 bases, J lost 0 bases, and 10 bases lay in between. The CDR3 spells CAWTLGYSYEQYF. CDR3 nucleotide sequence: TGTGCCTGGACTCTGGGTTACTCCTACGAGCAGTACTTC.

This clonotype has a handful of counts. The chain recombines TRBV10-3 with TRBJ1-2; unclear D gene. The V gene lost 4 bases and the J gene lost 6 bases, with 9 bases spanning the gap. Germline V CDR1 and CDR2: ENHRY, SYGVKD. The CDR3 sequence is 12 residues long. The CDR3: CAISVVLHGYTF. Here the CDR3 DNA reads TGTGCCATCAGTGTAGTGCTCCATGGCTACACCTTC.

This clonotype has a count of ten or more. This sequence joins TRBV2 and TRBJ2-3, with D hard to call. Trimming shortened V by 4 bases and J by 1 base, and 12 bases separated the two germline ends. This CDR3 spans 15 amino acids. Germline values: CDR1 SNHLY, CDR2 FYNNEI. CDR3 in amino acids: CASSAQNVRTDTQYF. CDR3 sequence (DNA): TGTGCCAGCAGTGCCCAGAACGTCCGCACAGATACGCAGTATTTT. Filled out from reference TRBV2 and TRBJ2-3, the complete variable domain reads EPEVTQTPSHQVTQMGQEVILRCVPISNHLYFYWYRQILGQKVEFLVSFYNNEISEKSEIFDDQFSVERPDGSNFTLKIRSTKLEDSAMYFCASSAQNVRTDTQYFGPGTRLTVL.

This clonotype was detected ten times or more. The chain carries TRBV6-1 and TRBJ1-1; D gene unclear. Deletions cut 5 bases from V and 1 base from J, with 11 bases between. In germline, CDR1 is MNHNS, CDR2 SASEGT. CDR3 size: 14 residues. CDR3 sequence reads: CASSLRSWNTEAFF. CDR3 nucleotide sequence: TGTGCCAGCAGTCTGCGAAGTTGGAACACTGAAGCTTTCTTT.

As regards this clonotype: This sequence may be a read error, since a much larger clone differs from it by one base. The chain carries TRBV20-1 and TRBJ2-2; TRBD2 matches at 9 bases. In germline, CDR1 is DFQATT, CDR2 SNEGSKA (reference sequence). This CDR3 is 15 amino acids long. V was clipped by 7 bases and J by 3 bases; unmatched bases: 9. Here the CDR3 DNA reads TGCAGTGGACTTCGAGTAGCGGGGGACACCGGGGAGCTGTTTTTT. Translating it yields CSGLRVAGDTGELFF.

The chain uses TRBV5-1 and TRBJ1-6, with 11 bases aligning to TRBD1. The CDR3 consists of 15 residues. The V and J ends lost 4 bases and 8 bases, in that order; junction bases with no gene match: 5. Germline values: CDR1 SGHRS, CDR2 YFSETQ. The CDR3 here is CASSDGTGGDSPLHF. In nucleotides, the CDR3 is TGCGCCAGCAGCGACGGGACAGGGGGGGATTCACCCCTCCACTTT.

This chain connects TRBV30 to TRBJ2-7; no reliable D call. This CDR3 comprises 14 residues. Germline V gene lookup returns CDR1 GTSNPN and CDR2 SVGIG (reference sequence). V was cut by 5 bases and J by 0 bases, with 14 bases left in between. CDR3 bases: TGTGCCTGGGGGCGACGACGGCCCTCCTACGAGCAGTACTTC. Protein: CAWGRRRPSYEQYF. Combining the CDR3 with reference TRBV30 and TRBJ2-7 gives the whole variable domain SQTIHQWPATLVQPVGSPLSLECTVEGTSNPNLYWYRQAAGRGLQLLFYSVGIGQISSEVPQNLSASRPQDRQFILSSKKLLLSDSGFYLCAWGRRRPSYEQYFGPGTRLTVT.

This chain uses TRBV7-6 with TRBJ2-2; 11 nucleotides line up with TRBD2. The trim removed 6 bases at V and 0 bases at J, leaving 6 bases unmatched. CDR3 length equals 17 residues. The germline CDR1 and CDR2 sequences are SGHVS and FNYEAQ. CDR3 protein: CASRQLAGDPNTGELFF. CDR3 bases: TGTGCCAGCAGACAACTAGCGGGGGACCCGAACACCGGGGAGCTGTTTTTT.

This chain uses TRBV2 with TRBJ2-1, with a tentative D call TRBD1 (6 bases). This CDR3 has 14 residues. The V end was cut by 8 bases, the J end by 1 base, with 12 bases between. The germline CDR1 and CDR2 sequences are SNHLY and FYNNEI. The CDR3, as DNA: TGTGCCAGCCGAGGGGGAAGGTCCTACAATGAGCAGTTCTTC. Encoded protein: CASRGGRSYNEQFF. The full variable domain, rest sourced from reference TRBV2 and TRBJ2-1, is EPEVTQTPSHQVTQMGQEVILRCVPISNHLYFYWYRQILGQKVEFLVSFYNNEISEKSEIFDDQFSVERPDGSNFTLKIRSTKLEDSAMYFCASRGGRSYNEQFFGPGTRLTVL.

The sample holds a few counts of this clonotype. CDR3 protein: CASSEQGAEGEQFF. CDR3 in DNA: TGTGCCAGCAGTGAACAGGGGGCCGAGGGTGAGCAGTTCTTC. The genes are TRBV6-4 and TRBJ2-1; 9 bases fit TRBD1. Trimming took 3 bases from V and 9 from J; bases not matched to a gene: 6. The CDR3 consists of 14 residues. Germline loops: CDR1 MRHNA, CDR2 SNTAGT.

This clonotype was found many times. The gene calls are TRBV12-3 or TRBV12-4 and TRBJ2-5; D might be TRBD1 (6 bases). Between the trimmed V and J ends, which lost 1 base and 4 bases, there was a span of 10 bases. CDR3 size: 14 residues. Here the CDR3 DNA reads TGTGCCAGCAGTTTAGGGGGGACAAGAGAGACCCAGTACTTC. Encoded protein: CASSLGGTRETQYF.

This clonotype appeared many times. This rearrangement joins TRBV3-1 to TRBJ2-5; 13 positions agree with TRBD2. Germline CDR1 LGHDT, CDR2 YNNKEL (reference sequence). The CDR3 is made up of 16 amino acids. Trimming cost V 1 base and J 6 bases; bases outside gene matches: 5. The CDR3 DNA is TGTGCCAGCAGCCAAGCCGGGACTAGCGGGACTCAGACCCAGTACTTC. It is translated as CASSQAGTSGTQTQYF.

The table lists this clonotype with a few counts. This chain connects TRBV12-3 or TRBV12-4 to TRBJ1-4; a possible D gene is TRBD1 (6 bases). The V end was cut by 9 bases, the J end by 1 base, with 9 bases between. The length of the CDR3 is 13 residues. Written as DNA, the CDR3 is TGTGCCAGTACAGGGTTAACTAATGAAAAACTGTTTTTT. This sequence encodes CASTGLTNEKLFF.

The chain carries TRBV13 and TRBJ2-5; no definite D call. Germline values: CDR1 PRHDT, CDR2 FYEKMQ (reference sequence). Trimming removed 1 base at V and 1 base at J, with 4 bases between. The CDR3 sequence is 13 residues long. CDR3 in DNA: TGTGCCAGCAGCTTAGTACTCCAAGAGACCCAGTACTTC. This encodes CASSLVLQETQYF.

This clonotype was counted ten times or more. The rearrangement joins TRBV12-3 or TRBV12-4 to TRBJ2-7; 7 bases match TRBD2. This CDR3 comprises 11 residues. After removal of 7 bases from V and 7 bases from J, the junction contained 4 bases not matched to a gene. The CDR3 DNA reads TGTGCCAGCACCTACGGGGGGGAGCAGTACTTC. Protein sequence: CASTYGGEQYF.

This clonotype was picked up many times. The rearrangement uses TRBV4-1 and TRBJ1-3; D possibly corresponds to TRBD1 (6 bases). The CDR3 extends over 13 amino acids. Trimming removed 7 bases from V and 4 bases from J, with 11 bases in between. Germline assignment: CDR1 MGHRA and CDR2 YSYEKL. The CDR3 loop is CASTLQGGNTIYF. CDR3 in DNA: TGCGCCAGCACCTTACAGGGAGGAAACACCATATATTTT.

This clonotype came up many times. The genes are TRBV20-1 and TRBJ2-7; TRBD2 might be the D (5 bases). CDR1 and CDR2 (germline): DFQATT, SNEGSKA (reference sequence). V was shortened by 2 bases and J by 0 bases, with 17 bases between the two germline ends. The CDR3 extends over 16 amino acids. The CDR3, as DNA: TGCAGTGCTAGAACCCCGATGGTAGCGCGCTCCTACGAGCAGTACTTC. Translation: CSARTPMVARSYEQYF.

The rearrangement links TRBV6-1 to TRBJ1-1, with TRBD1 matching 7 bases. This CDR3 region has 15 residues. Germline V lookup: CDR1 MNHNS, CDR2 SASEGT. V was clipped by 5 bases and J by 1 base; unmatched bases: 7. This CDR3 reads CASSFDRDWNTEAFF. The CDR3 DNA is TGTGCCAGCAGTTTCGACAGGGATTGGAACACTGAAGCTTTCTTT.

On this clonotype itself: Given a much more abundant clone one base away, this may be a read error. The V call is TRBV6-1, the J call TRBJ2-1, with D possibly being TRBD2 (5 bases). The germline V gene has CDR1 MNHNS and CDR2 SASEGT. This CDR3 is 16 amino acids long. Trimming cost V 5 bases and J 2 bases, with 16 bases left between them. As DNA, the CDR3 is TGTGCCAGCAGTCCCCGACCAGCGGAAGCCTACAATGAGCAGTTCTTC. Amino acid sequence: CASSPRPAEAYNEQFF.

This clonotype was detected only a few times. The rearrangement joins TRBV7-9 to TRBJ2-7; D unclear. The length of the CDR3 is 15 residues. V lost 0 bases to trimming and J lost 0 bases, with 9 bases between them. CDR1 is SEHNR and CDR2 is FQNEAQ in the germline V gene (reference sequence). CDR3 in amino acids: CASSLAIYPSYEQYF. DNA of the CDR3: TGTGCCAGCAGCTTAGCTATTTACCCCTCCTACGAGCAGTACTTC.

The table lists this clonotype with many counts. The genes are TRBV12-3 or TRBV12-4 and TRBJ1-1; D may be TRBD1 (6 bases). This CDR3 has 15 amino acids. V was cut by 6 bases and J by 4 bases, with 18 bases left in between. The CDR3 DNA sequence: TGTGCCAGCAGGGGGACATCTGGTGATGGCACTGAAGCTTTCTTT. As protein: CASRGTSGDGTEAFF.

In this sample, this clonotype turned up many times. This sequence joins TRBV6-1 and TRBJ1-5, with 7 nucleotides matching TRBD1. The CDR3 consists of 18 residues. V lost 3 bases, J lost 5 bases, and 16 bases stayed unmatched. From germline, CDR1 is MNHNS and CDR2 SASEGT. The CDR3 sequence: CASSDVDGVGGSYQPQHF. In DNA form, the CDR3 reads TGTGCCAGCAGTGACGTAGATGGTGTAGGGGGCTCTTATCAGCCCCAGCATTTT.

This clonotype was seen repeatedly, ten times or more. V gene TRBV3-1 combines with J gene TRBJ1-1, with unresolved D. The V end lost 3 bases, the J end lost 4 bases, and 3 bases lay between the germline ends. The CDR3 covers 11 residues. The germline V gene encodes CDR1 LGHDT and CDR2 YNNKEL (reference sequence). The CDR3 coding sequence is TGTGCCAGCAGCCATGCCACTGAAGCTTTCTTT. As protein: CASSHATEAFF.

Many counts were recorded for this clonotype. V usage is TRBV2 and J usage is TRBJ2-4; D is tentatively TRBD1 or TRBD2 (6 bases each). With 7 bases removed from V and 0 bases from J, the gap between germline ends came to 13 bases. In germline, CDR1 is SNHLY, CDR2 FYNNEI. The CDR3 runs 15 residues. CDR3 region: CASIRGELAKNIQYF. The CDR3 nucleotides read TGTGCCAGCATTAGGGGGGAGTTAGCCAAAAACATTCAGTACTTC.